This T cell receptor (beta chain) is from a study of blood T cell repertoires in COVID-19. The overall study: The United States, Italy and Spain provided the acute and convalescent COVID-19 samples. The analysed material was cDNA or gDNA that came from T cells, B-cell-depleted T cells, or PBMCs.

The authors' processing: Reference gene primer amplification gave estimated nucleated cell counts. Measured with immunoSEQ multiplex PCR; TCRdb has only the in-frame clones, and not every one. For V, J and clone size, that table is used; D and trimming come from the DNA. This sample has roughly 350,000 clones, with around 90% found just once. Germline loops: CDR1 SEHNR, CDR2 FQNEAQ (reference sequence). The CDR3 contains 18 residues. With V trimmed by 3 bases and J by 2 bases, 11 bases remained unmatched. Input material: peripheral blood. The chain has TRBV7-9 and TRBJ2-3; TRBD2 aligns across 10 bases. The sequence was obtained from a woman between 18 and 29 years old who had recovered from COVID-19. The CDR3 coding sequence is TGTGCCAGCAGCTTTTTGGCTAGCGGGAGTTGGGACACAGATACGCAGTATTTT. Translation gives CASSFLASGSWDTDTQYF.